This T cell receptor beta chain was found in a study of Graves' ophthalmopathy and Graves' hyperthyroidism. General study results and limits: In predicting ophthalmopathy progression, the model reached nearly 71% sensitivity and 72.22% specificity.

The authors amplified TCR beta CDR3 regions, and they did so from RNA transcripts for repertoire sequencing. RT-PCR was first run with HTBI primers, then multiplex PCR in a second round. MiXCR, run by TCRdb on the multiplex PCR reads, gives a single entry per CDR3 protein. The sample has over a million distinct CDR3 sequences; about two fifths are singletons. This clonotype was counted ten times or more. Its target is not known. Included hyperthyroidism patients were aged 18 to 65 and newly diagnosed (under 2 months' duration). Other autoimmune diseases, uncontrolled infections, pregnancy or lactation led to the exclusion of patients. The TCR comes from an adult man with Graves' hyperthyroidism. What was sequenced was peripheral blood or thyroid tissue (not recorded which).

The CDR3 nucleotides are TGTGCCAGCAGCGCCGGGACAGCCCGTTACTCCTACGAGCAGTACTTC. This codes for CASSAGTARYSYEQYF. This chain connects TRBV11-2 to TRBJ2-7; 7 bases fit TRBD1. The germline CDR1 and CDR2 sequences are SGHAT and FQNNGV. V shed 5 bases and J 0 bases; nucleotides not matched to a gene: 10. The CDR3 consists of 16 residues.